In this sample, the clone carrying this T cell receptor beta chain turned up many times. The antigen remains unidentified. The CDR3 is 15 amino acids. Unmatched junction bases numbered 4, after V lost 6 bases and J lost 2 bases. The germline gives CDR1 MNHEY, CDR2 SVGEGT. Arm-PCR with iRepertoire HTBI primers amplified the CDR3 regions for these TCR beta libraries. TCRdb used MiXCR to reprocess the multiplex PCR reads, holding one entry per CDR3 protein. The table shows roughly 440,000 distinct CDR3 sequences, with about a sixth occurring only once. This record belongs to a study of regulatory T cells in long-lasting Graves disease. Study results and limitations: When disease was persistent, TRBV28, TRBJ1-2 and TRBJ2-5 were the favored segments.

Described time point: newly diagnosed GD, antithyroid drugs for less than 3 months. PBMC RNA was the source of the TCR library. The same data also went into a second study, on T cells in Graves' hyperthyroidism and ophthalmopathy.

The sequences come from peripheral blood mononuclear cells (PBMCs), collected at new diagnosis, from a patient treated with antithyroid drugs. This receptor was obtained from a woman under 30 with Graves disease. The chain is built from TRBV6-2 or TRBV6-3 and TRBJ2-1; 10 positions agree with TRBD2. The CDR3 region has the DNA TGTGCCAGCAGGGGAGCGGGAGGGCCCTACAATGAGCAGTTCTTC. The encoded protein is CASRGAGGPYNEQFF.